This T cell receptor (beta chain) was profiled in a study of tumor and adjacent non-tumor tissue in lung cancer. Study-level information: There were some 11 adenocarcinoma, a couple of squamous cell carcinoma and 1 small cell lung cancer cases.

Findings and caveats of the study: Compared with tumor, normal lung showed significantly lower TCR diversity. Higher tumor TCR diversity was associated with shorter survival. In normal lung, the top 100 clones were significantly more dominant than in tumor.

With respect to this clonotype: Antigen: not known. This clone may be a read error of a much larger clone one base away.

RNA was extracted from bulk tissue without any cell sorting. Three rounds of nested PCR, following a modified ARM-PCR protocol, produced the TCRbeta library. Using its own MiXCR run on the multiplex PCR reads, TCRdb lists one record per CDR3 protein. The table shows roughly 65,000 distinct CDR3 sequences, with just under 60% occurring only once. Deletions cut 6 bases from V and 7 bases from J, with 9 bases between. Germline CDR1 is SQVTM and CDR2 is ANQGSEA. CDR3 size: 10 residues. The sequenced sample was lung tumor tissue. This clonotype was sampled from a man over 45 with non-small cell lung cancer. The chain joins TRBV29-1 to TRBJ1-1, with a tentative D call TRBD1 (5 bases). DNA for the CDR3: TGCAGCGTACTACAGGTTGAAGCTTTCTTT. Its protein is CSVLQVEAFF.